The source of this TCR beta chain is a study of lymphopenia after photon versus proton radiotherapy. Regarding this clone: The antigen is undetermined.

Looked up from germline, CDR1 is MNHNS and CDR2 is SASEGT. V trimming: 4 bases; J trimming: 3 bases; junction bases outside the gene matches: 7. CDR3 length: 16 residues. Points from the study as a whole: After lymphocyte nadir, photon-treated repertoires showed oligoclonal expansion, especially CD8+ Temra.

Generated by immunoSEQ multiplex PCR, the TCRdb table keeps only in-frame clones and is missing some. Here the sample spans around 24,000 clones, more than 80% being singletons. The V call is TRBV6-1, the J call TRBJ1-1; 11 bases map to TRBD1. Source: peripheral blood, taken from a patient treated with photon-based radiotherapy. This TCR was recovered from a man aged 25-45 years with gastric cancer. The CDR3 DNA reads as TGTGCCAGCAGTGTCCGGGACAGGGGGTTGGACACTGAAGCTTTCTTT. Translating it yields CASSVRDRGLDTEAFF.